The sequence of this T cell receptor beta chain was determined in a study of CD8+CD57+ T cells in acquired aplastic anemia. The overall study: Mean DNA quantity obtained from sorted CD4+ and CD8+ cells was 2.5 to 4 ug. Read counts for CD4+ cells (from healthy donors) averaged roughly 10 million.

CDR3 and TCR beta VDJ profiling relied on a genomic DNA template. TCRdb re-called the reads with MiXCR, one entry per CDR3 protein. The data hold roughly 420,000 distinct CDR3 sequences, with approximately 70% observed a single time. Overall study results and limits: CD8+ Simpson's diversity in patients was not significantly different from that in controls. There were roughly 30 CD8+ CDR3 sequences that occurred in both patients and controls.

As regards this clonotype: Antigen specificity is unknown.

CDR3 length: 16 residues. The V gene's germline CDR1 is SEHNR and CDR2 FQNEAQ (reference sequence). The V and J ends lost 3 bases and 13 bases, in that order; junction bases with no gene match: 14. Sequenced sample: sorted CD4+, CD8+, or CD8+CD57+ T cells (not recorded which) from PBMCs. V and J are TRBV7-9 and TRBJ1-5; TRBD1 aligns across 11 bases. The receptor's source is a human donor in good health, serving as a control. The CDR3 DNA sequence: TGTGCCAGCAGCTTTAGGACAGGGGGCGGAAACGAGCAGCAGCATTTT. The encoded protein is CASSFRTGGGNEQQHF.